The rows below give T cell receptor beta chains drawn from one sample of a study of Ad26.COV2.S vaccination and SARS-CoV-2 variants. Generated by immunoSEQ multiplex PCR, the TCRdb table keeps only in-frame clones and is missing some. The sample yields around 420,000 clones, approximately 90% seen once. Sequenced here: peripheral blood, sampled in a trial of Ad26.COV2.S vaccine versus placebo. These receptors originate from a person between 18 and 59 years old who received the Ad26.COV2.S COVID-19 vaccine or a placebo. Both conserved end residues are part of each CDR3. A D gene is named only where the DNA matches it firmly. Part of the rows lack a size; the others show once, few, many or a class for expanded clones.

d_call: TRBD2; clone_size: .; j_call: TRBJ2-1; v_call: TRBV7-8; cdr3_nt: TGTGCCAGCAGCTTAAATCCTAGCGGGGCACGAGAGCAGTTCTTC; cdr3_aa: CASSLNPSGAREQFF
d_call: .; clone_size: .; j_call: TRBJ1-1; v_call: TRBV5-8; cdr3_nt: TGTGCCAGCAGCTTGTCTTCCTGGACTGATGAAGCTTTCTTT; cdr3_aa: CASSLSSWTDEAFF
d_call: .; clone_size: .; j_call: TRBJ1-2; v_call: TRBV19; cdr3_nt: TGTGCCAGTAGTCTCCCCAACTACTATGGCTACACCTTC; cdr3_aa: CASSLPNYYGYTF
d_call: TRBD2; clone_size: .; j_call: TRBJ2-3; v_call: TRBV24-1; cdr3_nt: TGTGCCACCAGTGATTTTAGGCGGGGGGCGACAGATACGCAGTATTTT; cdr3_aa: CATSDFRRGATDTQYF
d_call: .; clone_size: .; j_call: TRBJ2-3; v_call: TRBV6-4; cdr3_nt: TGTGCCAGCAGTGCTTCAGGAAGCACAGATACGCAGTATTTT; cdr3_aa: CASSASGSTDTQYF
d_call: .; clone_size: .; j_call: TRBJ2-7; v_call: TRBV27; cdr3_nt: TGTGCCAGCAGTAGAGGCAGGGCTCAGATTAGCTCCTACGAGCAGTACTTC; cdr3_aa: CASSRGRAQISSYEQYF
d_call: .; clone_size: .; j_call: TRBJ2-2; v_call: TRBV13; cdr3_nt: TGTGCCAGCAGCTTTCAGTCAACGGGCAGGAGGATGAACACCGGGGAGCTGTTTTTT; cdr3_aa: CASSFQSTGRRMNTGELFF
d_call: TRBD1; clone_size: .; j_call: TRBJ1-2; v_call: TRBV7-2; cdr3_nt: TGTGCCATAGGGACAGGATCAACCGGTTTCTATGGCTACACCTTC; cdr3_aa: CAIGTGSTGFYGYTF
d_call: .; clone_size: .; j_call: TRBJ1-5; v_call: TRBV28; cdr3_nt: TGTGCCAGCATAGGCAGGGGCAATCAGCCCCAGCATTTT; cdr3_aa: CASIGRGNQPQHF
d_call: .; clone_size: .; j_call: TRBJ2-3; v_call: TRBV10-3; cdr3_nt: TGTGCCATCAGTGAGGGGGATACGCAGTATTTT; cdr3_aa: CAISEGDTQYF
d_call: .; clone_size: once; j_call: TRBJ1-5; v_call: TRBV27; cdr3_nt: TGTGCCAGCAGTTTATCCCAGGGAAGGAAGCCCCAGCATTTT; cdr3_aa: CASSLSQGRKPQHF
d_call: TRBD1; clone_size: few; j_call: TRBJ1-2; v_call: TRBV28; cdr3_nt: TGTGCCAGCAGTTCTCCGGGGACAGGATATGGCTACACCTTC; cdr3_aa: CASSSPGTGYGYTF
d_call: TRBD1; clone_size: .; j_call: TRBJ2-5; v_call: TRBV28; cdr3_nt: TGTGCCAGCAGTTTATTTGACAGGGGATCCCAGTACTTC; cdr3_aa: CASSLFDRGSQYF
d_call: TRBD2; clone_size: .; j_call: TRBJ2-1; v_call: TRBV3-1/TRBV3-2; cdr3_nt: TGTGCCAGCAGCCAAAGAGCGGGGGGGCCAAATGAGCAGTTCTTC; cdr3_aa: CASSQRAGGPNEQFF
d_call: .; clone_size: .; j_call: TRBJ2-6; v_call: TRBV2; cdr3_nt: TGTGCCAGCAGTAGCGCAAGCCCCTTCGCCATCCTGACTTTC; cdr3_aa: CASSSASPFAILTF
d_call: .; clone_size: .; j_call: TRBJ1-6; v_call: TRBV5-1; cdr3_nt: TGCGCCAGCAGCCCAGCCGGACAGCTATCTTCACCCCTCCACTTT; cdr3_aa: CASSPAGQLSSPLHF
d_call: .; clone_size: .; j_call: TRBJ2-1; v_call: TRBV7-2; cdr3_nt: TGTGCCAGCAGCTTTTCCACCTACTACAATGAGCAGTTCTTC; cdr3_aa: CASSFSTYYNEQFF
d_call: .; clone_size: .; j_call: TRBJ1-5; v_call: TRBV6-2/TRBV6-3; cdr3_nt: TGTGCCAGCAGTTACAGTAGGGCCAATCAGCCCCAGCATTTT; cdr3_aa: CASSYSRANQPQHF
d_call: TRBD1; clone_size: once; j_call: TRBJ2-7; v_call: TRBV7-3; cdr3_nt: TGTGTAGCCGTGAGGGACAGGAAAACCTACGAGCAGTACTTC; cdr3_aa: CVAVRDRKTYEQYF
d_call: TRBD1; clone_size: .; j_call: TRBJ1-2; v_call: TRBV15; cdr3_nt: TGTGCCACCAGCAGAGTGGGACAGGGAAGAAACTATGGCTACACCTTC; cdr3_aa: CATSRVGQGRNYGYTF
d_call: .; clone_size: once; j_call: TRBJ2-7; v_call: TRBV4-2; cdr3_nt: TGTGCCAGCAGCCCCCGGGACCAAAGGACTGTCGAGCAGTACTTC; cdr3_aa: CASSPRDQRTVEQYF
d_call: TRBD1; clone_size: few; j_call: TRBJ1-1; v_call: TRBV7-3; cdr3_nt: TGTGCCAGCAGCTTAGAGGGCAGGGGGCTTACTGAAGCTTTCTTT; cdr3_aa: CASSLEGRGLTEAFF
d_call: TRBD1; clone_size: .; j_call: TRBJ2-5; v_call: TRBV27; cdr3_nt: TGTGCCAGCGCAACAGGGGAAGCCGAGACCCAGTACTTC; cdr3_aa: CASATGEAETQYF
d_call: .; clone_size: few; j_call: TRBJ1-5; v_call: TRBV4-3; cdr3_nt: TGCGCCAGCAGCCAAGAAGAAGGGCCCAATCAGCCCCAGCATTTT; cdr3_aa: CASSQEEGPNQPQHF
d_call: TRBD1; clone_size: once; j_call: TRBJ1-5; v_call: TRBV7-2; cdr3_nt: TGTGCCAGCAGCACAGGGGGGGAAGGCAATCAGCCCCAGCATTTT; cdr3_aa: CASSTGGEGNQPQHF
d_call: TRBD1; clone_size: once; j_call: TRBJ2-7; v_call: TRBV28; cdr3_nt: TGTGCCAGCAGGGCAGCCTTTCAACAGGGGCCCTCCTACGAGCAGTACTTC; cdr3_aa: CASRAAFQQGPSYEQYF
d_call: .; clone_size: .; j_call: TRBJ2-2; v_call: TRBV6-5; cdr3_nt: TGTGCCAGCAAGGTCTTCCGGGTGAACACCGGGGAGCTGTTTTTT; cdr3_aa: CASKVFRVNTGELFF
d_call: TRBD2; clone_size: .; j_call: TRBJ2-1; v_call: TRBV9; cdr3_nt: TGTGCCAGCAGCCCCCCGGGCGGGGGTTCCTACAATGAGCAGTTCTTC; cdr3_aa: CASSPPGGGSYNEQFF
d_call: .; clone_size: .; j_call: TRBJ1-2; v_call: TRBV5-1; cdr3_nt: TGCGCCAGCAGCTTGGCCGGCGGGGGCAACTATGGCTACACCTTC; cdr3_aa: CASSLAGGGNYGYTF
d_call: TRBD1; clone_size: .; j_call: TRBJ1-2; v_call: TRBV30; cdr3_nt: TGTGCCTGGGCGGACAGGGCCCCTTATGGCTACACCTTC; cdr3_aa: CAWADRAPYGYTF